Following are 7 T cell receptor beta chains from one sample sequenced in a study of beta chain features in type 1 diabetes. Study observations and caveats: The study found moderately but significantly shorter TCRB CDR3s in all four CD4+ subsets of Type 1 diabetes patients.

No antigen has been identified for these receptors. Isolated RNA was reverse transcribed in full, so expressed TCRB transcripts were sequenced. Profiled with immunoSEQ multiplex PCR; TCRdb holds only in-frame clones, not every one. Here the sample spans about 700,000 clones, 13% being singletons. The sequenced sample consisted of naive CD4+ T cells from blood. The receptor source for this set is a man younger than 35 with type 1 diabetes.

This clone showed up just a few times. This chain uses TRBV28 with TRBJ1-5; D might be TRBD1 (5 bases). The V and J ends lost 3 bases and 2 bases respectively, with 17 bases between them. This CDR3 spans 17 amino acids. The V gene's germline CDR1 is MDHEN and CDR2 SYDVKM. The CDR3 loop reads CASSFIGGWYRNQPQHF. CDR3 sequence (DNA): TGTGCCAGCAGTTTCATCGGGGGGTGGTATCGCAATCAGCCCCAGCATTTT. The whole variable domain, filled in from reference TRBV28 and TRBJ1-5, reads DVKVTQSSRYLVKRTGEKVFLECVQDMDHENMFWYRQDPGLGLRLIYFSYDVKMKEKGDIPEGYSVSREKKERFSLILESASTNQTSMYLCASSFIGGWYRNQPQHFGDGTRLSIL.

The rearrangement links TRBV5-1 to TRBJ2-1; 7 nucleotides agree with TRBD1. Per the germline V gene, CDR1 is SGHRS and CDR2 is YFSETQ. The V segment lost 7 bases and the J segment 0 bases; nucleotides outside the gene matches: 7. The CDR3 has 15 residues. The CDR3 DNA reads as TGCGCCAGCCGGACAGGCATCGTCTCCTACAATGAGCAGTTCTTC. Translation gives CASRTGIVSYNEQFF.

This clone turned up a few times. The V gene is TRBV6-1, the J gene TRBJ1-4; D uncertain. Germline CDR1 is MNHNS and CDR2 is SASEGT. The CDR3 runs to 15 residues. With 5 bases removed from V and 6 bases from J, the gap between germline ends came to 16 bases. CDR3 sequence (DNA): TGTGCCAGCAGTCGCGGACCGATGAGTTATGAAAAACTGTTTTTT. Translated, it gives CASSRGPMSYEKLFF.

A few counts support this clone. The gene calls are TRBV21-1 and TRBJ2-6. TRBV21-1 is deemed a pseudogene. The CDR3 has 16 amino acids. DNA of the CDR3: TGTGCCAGCAGCAAACGTAGGGATGCAGGGGCCAACGTCCTGACTTTC. Amino acid sequence: CASSKRRDAGANVLTF.

A few counts support this clone. The chain has TRBV4-1 and TRBJ1-1, with TRBD1 matching 7 bases. The length of the CDR3 is 16 residues. J was trimmed by 0 bases and V by 4 bases; bases with no gene match: 8. The germline CDR1 and CDR2 sequences are MGHRA and YSYEKL. CDR3 sequence (DNA): TGCGCCAGCAGCCGGCAGACAGGGAACATGAACACTGAAGCTTTCTTT. Its translation: CASSRQTGNMNTEAFF.

This chain links TRBV6-1 with TRBJ1-1; D is uncertain. Looked up from germline, CDR1 is MNHNS and CDR2 is SASEGT. Trimming took off 3 bases at V and 3 bases at J, with 8 bases between the two ends. This CDR3 contains 13 residues. The CDR3: CASSDRTYTEAFF. The CDR3 coding sequence is TGTGCCAGCAGTGATAGGACCTACACTGAAGCTTTCTTT.

This clone was counted a few times. This chain joins TRBV28 and TRBJ2-6; D not certain. Germline loops: CDR1 MDHEN, CDR2 SYDVKM. The CDR3 loop spans 15 amino acids. V lost 2 bases to trimming and J lost 2 bases, with 7 bases between them. In DNA form, the CDR3 reads TGTGCCAGCAGTTTAGGGCAGCCTGGGGCCAACGTCCTGACTTTC. Translating gives CASSLGQPGANVLTF.